These 6 T cell receptor beta chains came from one sample sequenced in a study of metastatic and nonmetastatic thyroid tumors (dated by TCRdb to about 2020). Library construction relied on PCR. Sequencing was carried out with an Illumina HiSeq 4000. TCRdb ran its own pipeline on the public reads, namely fastp trimming at Q25 and MiXCR clone calling, and kept in-frame beta chains. The sample has 30,000 to 40,000 clones on record, roughly 29% of them singletons. The leading ten clones occupy 6.5% to 9% of the sample. No treatment had been received by any patient before thyroid surgery. What was sequenced was blood. Source of these receptors: a female donor with papillary thyroid cancer or a benign thyroid nodule (not recorded which). Some clones in this sample may be carry-over from other donors' samples.

By its share, this clone is medium-sized (0.01 to 0.1%). The chain recombines TRBV6-1 with TRBJ2-5; D is possibly TRBD2 (7 bases). Trimming pared 0 bases from V and 5 bases from J, leaving 13 bases between. In germline, CDR1 is MNHNS, CDR2 SASEGT. This CDR3 is 15 amino acids long. CDR3 region: CASSEAGGQWETQYF. In DNA form, the CDR3 reads TGTGCCAGCAGTGAAGCGGGGGGGCAGTGGGAGACCCAGTACTTC.

This clone is labeled as medium-sized. This rearrangement joins TRBV5-1 to TRBJ1-2; D perhaps matches TRBD1 (5 bases). The CDR3 spans 19 residues. Trimming removed 0 bases at V and 2 bases at J, with 23 bases between. Germline lookup yields CDR1 SGHRS and CDR2 YFSETQ. In nucleotides, the CDR3 is TGCGCCAGCAGCTTGGGATGGACACGAAGGGAAGAGAACAACTATGGCTACACCTTC. It encodes CASSLGWTRREENNYGYTF.

This clone occurred a few times. The chain employs TRBV2 and TRBJ1-5; D uncertain. The CDR3 is made up of 14 amino acids. The V end lost 6 bases, the J end lost 3 bases, and 12 bases lay between the germline ends. Germline V gene sequence: CDR1 SNHLY, CDR2 FYNNEI. CDR3 region: CASRHQAHNQPQHF. The CDR3, as DNA: TGTGCCAGCAGGCATCAGGCGCACAATCAGCCCCAGCATTTT.

By proportion, this clone is medium-sized. This chain connects TRBV4-2 to TRBJ2-6; perhaps D is TRBD1 or TRBD2 (5 bases each). V lost 4 bases and J 2 bases, leaving 12 bases between the germline ends. The CDR3 consists of 16 residues. The germline V gene has CDR1 LGHNA and CDR2 YNFKEQ. CDR3 sequence reads: CASSRRVGAGANVLTF. The CDR3 DNA is TGTGCCAGCAGCCGCAGAGTGGGGGCTGGGGCCAACGTCCTGACTTTC.

This clone appeared a few times. Sequence at one end of the junction differs from germline and may be a read error. This chain connects TRBV15 to TRBJ2-7; possibly TRBD1 or TRBD2 for D (6 bases each). Germline CDR1 and CDR2: LNHNV and YYDKDF (reference sequence). CDR3 size: 15 residues. The CDR3 nucleotides are TGTGCCATCAGCAGAGGGCGGGAAGGGGGTTACGAGCAGTACTTC. It encodes CAISRGREGGYEQYF. Combining the CDR3 with reference TRBV15 and TRBJ2-7 gives the whole variable domain DAMVIQNPRYQVTQFGKPVTLSCSQTLNHNVMYWYQQKSSQAPKLLFHYYDKDFNNEADTPDNFQSRRPNTSFCFLDIRSPGLGDTAMYLCAISRGREGGYEQYFGPGTRLTVT.

This clone was seen many times. The chain employs TRBV7-2 and TRBJ2-3, with 9 bases matching TRBD2. The CDR3 runs 15 residues. Trimming cost V 6 bases and J 1 base; bases outside gene matches: 5. Germline V CDR1 and CDR2: SGHTA, FQGNSA. The CDR3 loop reads CASRWSGRRTDTQYF. CDR3 nucleotide sequence: TGTGCCAGCAGATGGAGCGGGAGGCGCACAGATACGCAGTATTTT.